The 21 T cell receptor beta chains below come from one sample, sequenced in a study of T-cell reconstitution after alpha-beta-depleted transplantation in children. The TCRbeta library incorporated unique molecular identifiers. Using its own MiXCR run on the PCR reads, TCRdb lists one record per CDR3 protein. Of roughly 790,000 distinct CDR3 sequences in the sample, around 15% were seen once. The starting material was PBMCs, mostly from graft donor cells, obtained 360 days after TCRalphabeta/CD19-depleted stem cell transplant. The receptors here all came from a male patient aged 10 to 17 who had a stem cell transplant for acute lymphoblastic leukemia, so the T cells may come from the graft donor.

CDR3 coding DNA: TGTGCCAGCAGTTTCTATAAGTACGAGCAGTACTTC. Translated: CASSFYKYEQYF. The chain joins TRBV12-3 or TRBV12-4 to TRBJ2-7; D gene ambiguous. V gave up 3 bases and J gave up 4 bases, with 7 bases separating them. The CDR3 has 12 residues.

The gene calls are TRBV21-1 and TRBJ2-7; the table's D gene call, TRBD1, was not cross checked with the DNA. TRBV21-1 is a pseudogene locus. This CDR3 contains 16 residues. CDR3: CASSKGSGGADSEQYF. The CDR3 DNA reads TGTGCCAGCAGCAAAGGTAGCGGGGGCGCCGATTCCGAGCAGTACTTC.

Only a few counts were recorded for this clonotype. This chain links TRBV4-1 with TRBJ2-5; the D gene is possibly TRBD2 (6 bases). V gave up 0 bases and J gave up 2 bases, with 10 bases separating them. Germline V gives CDR1 MGHRA, CDR2 YSYEKL. The CDR3 length is 15 residues. The CDR3 sequence is CASSQDGSGQETQYF. Here the CDR3 DNA reads TGCGCCAGCAGCCAAGACGGAAGCGGGCAAGAGACCCAGTACTTC.

The chain carries TRBV5-1 and TRBJ2-7; D remains unclear. V was shortened by 5 bases and J by 2 bases, with 8 bases between the two germline ends. CDR1 is SGHRS, CDR2 YFSETQ, per germline. The CDR3 contains 12 residues. DNA of the CDR3: TGCGCCAGCAGGCGGAAGACCTACGAGCAGTACTTC. This codes for CASRRKTYEQYF.

The V and J genes are TRBV5-1 and TRBJ2-5; TRBD2 aligns across 9 bases. Germline trimming cut 0 bases from V and 5 bases from J; bases unmatched to any gene: 8. The CDR3 spans 16 residues. The germline gives CDR1 SGHRS, CDR2 YFSETQ. This CDR3 reads CASSLATSGQGETQYF. The DNA of the CDR3 is TGCGCCAGCAGCTTGGCAACTAGCGGGCAGGGTGAGACCCAGTACTTC.

This clonotype has at least ten counts. V is TRBV14 and J is TRBJ2-7; possible D gene TRBD2, 6 bases. Germline values: CDR1 SGHDN, CDR2 FVKESK. Deletions cut 3 bases from V and 0 bases from J, with 9 bases between. The CDR3 runs to 14 residues. CDR3 sequence reads: CASSQGGLSYEQYF. The CDR3 nucleotides read TGTGCCAGCAGCCAGGGGGGTCTCTCCTACGAGCAGTACTTC.

The chain recombines TRBV12-3 or TRBV12-4 with TRBJ2-5, with a possible D match to TRBD1 (6 bases). The ends were cut back, 2 bases at V and 10 bases at J, with 11 bases in the middle. This CDR3 comprises 12 residues. The chain's CDR3 is CASSLSTGLQYF. CDR3 coding DNA: TGTGCCAGCAGTTTATCTACAGGGCTCCAGTACTTC.

The V and J genes are TRBV7-9 and TRBJ1-4; the D is unclear. CDR3 length: 16 residues. Per the germline V gene, CDR1 is SEHNR and CDR2 is FQNEAQ (reference sequence). V lost 1 base and J 8 bases, leaving 17 bases between the germline ends. Written as DNA, the CDR3 is TGTGCCAGCAGCTTAGAATGGGCGCGGGGATACGAAAAACTGTTTTTT. Its protein is CASSLEWARGYEKLFF.

This clonotype has more than one count but fewer than ten. The V call is TRBV6-5, the J call TRBJ1-1, with 8 nucleotides matching TRBD1. Looked up from germline, CDR1 is MNHEY and CDR2 is SVGAGI. The CDR3 contains 17 residues. V lost 2 bases and J lost 7; bases outside the gene matches: 15. CDR3 protein: CASSYGAGGRLSGEAFF. The CDR3 nucleotides are TGTGCCAGCAGTTACGGAGCAGGGGGCAGGCTAAGCGGTGAAGCTTTCTTT.

This clonotype was counted at least ten times. The chain joins TRBV12-3 or TRBV12-4 to TRBJ2-4; 13 bases line up with TRBD2. V lost 6 bases to trimming and J lost 0 bases; unmatched junction nucleotides: 8. The CDR3 has 18 amino acids. The CDR3 protein is CASSRLAGGILAKNIQYF. The CDR3 DNA follows: TGTGCCAGCAGCCGACTAGCGGGAGGCATTCTAGCCAAAAACATTCAGTACTTC.

The J gene is TRBJ2-5, the V gene TRBV5-1; a possible D gene is TRBD1 (7 bases). The CDR3 totals 15 residues. V gave up 0 bases and J gave up 9 bases, with 18 bases separating them. Germline values: CDR1 SGHRS, CDR2 YFSETQ. The CDR3 DNA reads as TGCGCCAGCAGCTTGGCCGTAGCGGAAACAGGGGCCCAGTACTTC. This translates into CASSLAVAETGAQYF.

This clonotype was seen a handful of times. The rearrangement links TRBV29-1 to TRBJ2-5; 7 positions agree with TRBD1. CDR1 is SQVTM, CDR2 ANQGSEA, per germline. Trimming took 7 bases from V and 5 from J; bases not matched to a gene: 10. This CDR3 comprises 13 residues. CDR3 residues: CSGDPGTDETQYF. CDR3 nucleotides: TGCAGCGGGGACCCCGGGACAGACGAGACCCAGTACTTC. Filled out from reference TRBV29-1 and TRBJ2-5, the complete variable domain reads SAVISQKPSRDICQRGTSLTIQCQVDSQVTMMFWYRQQPGQSLTLIATANQGSEATYESGFVIDKFPISRPNLTFSTLTVSNMSPEDSSIYLCSGDPGTDETQYFGPGTRLLVL.

This chain uses TRBV14 with TRBJ2-7; D is ambiguous. From germline, CDR1 is SGHDN and CDR2 FVKESK. The CDR3 sequence is 9 residues long. V shed 0 bases and J shed 9 bases, with 0 bases lying between them. The CDR3 DNA reads as TGTGCCAGCAGCCAAGAGCAGTACTTC. It encodes CASSQEQYF.

This clonotype was picked up a small number of times. This rearrangement joins TRBV7-9 to TRBJ2-7; maybe TRBD1 (6 bases). Looked up from germline, CDR1 is SEHNR and CDR2 is FQNEAQ (reference sequence). The CDR3 is 16 residues long. The ends were cut back, 0 bases at V and 3 bases at J, with 15 bases in the middle. The CDR3 DNA is TGTGCCAGCAGCTTAGCGGTAGGGACAATCAGCTACGAGCAGTACTTC. Translated, it gives CASSLAVGTISYEQYF.

The chain combines TRBV3-1 with TRBJ2-3, with 8 bases aligning to TRBD2. The CDR3 contains 16 residues. Germline CDR1 is LGHDT and CDR2 is YNNKEL (reference sequence). The V and J ends lost 2 bases and 1 base, in that order; junction bases with no gene match: 5. Here the CDR3 reads CASSQTGTSGTDTQYF. The CDR3 DNA reads as TGTGCCAGCAGCCAAACCGGGACTAGTGGCACAGATACGCAGTATTTT.

The rearrangement joins TRBV4-1 to TRBJ2-3; D unclear. The CDR3 length is 16 residues. Germline assignment: CDR1 MGHRA and CDR2 YSYEKL. Trimming stripped 6 bases from V and 4 bases from J, with 20 bases between. CDR3 amino acids: CASSPTPGQAPDTQYF. The CDR3 nucleotides read TGCGCCAGCAGTCCTACTCCGGGCCAGGCCCCAGATACGCAGTATTTT.

This clonotype was seen only a few times. The chain combines TRBV29-1 with TRBJ2-2; 12 positions match TRBD2. V gave up 1 base and J gave up 4 bases; unmatched junction bases: 7. The CDR3 consists of 17 residues. The V gene's germline CDR1 is SQVTM and CDR2 ANQGSEA. CDR3 loop: CSVEGTSGIQVTGELFF. CDR3 sequence (DNA): TGCAGCGTTGAAGGGACTAGCGGGATCCAGGTCACCGGGGAGCTGTTTTTT.

This clonotype has more than one count but fewer than ten. This chain joins TRBV11-1 and TRBJ1-4, with D possibly TRBD1 on 6 matching bases. V gave up 5 bases and J gave up 4 bases, with 14 bases separating them. Germline V gives CDR1 SGHAT, CDR2 FQDESV (reference sequence). The CDR3 has 15 residues. The CDR3 DNA reads TGTGCCAGCAGCAACCCGGGACAAGTTAATGAAAAACTGTTTTTT. As protein: CASSNPGQVNEKLFF.

This clonotype was found many times. The J gene is TRBJ2-2, the V gene TRBV24-1, with D hard to call. CDR1 and CDR2 from the germline V gene are KGHDR and SFDVKD. V was shortened by 5 bases and J by 3 bases, with 12 bases between the two germline ends. The CDR3 has 15 residues. This chain's CDR3 is CATSASTGYTGELFF. Written as DNA, the CDR3 is TGTGCCACCAGTGCCTCAACCGGATACACCGGGGAGCTGTTTTTT.

This clonotype was found many times. The chain employs TRBV4-1 and TRBJ2-1; TRBD2 aligns across 8 bases. Unmatched junction bases numbered 0, after V lost 2 bases and J lost 0 bases. The CDR3 totals 15 residues. The germline V gene has CDR1 MGHRA and CDR2 YSYEKL. CDR3 nucleotides: TGCGCCAGCAGCCAAAGCGGGAGCTCCTACAATGAGCAGTTCTTC. Amino acids: CASSQSGSSYNEQFF.

V and J are TRBV9 and TRBJ2-7; D not resolved. V lost 4 bases and J lost 3, with 11 bases in between. CDR3 size: 13 residues. Germline V gene sequence: CDR1 SGDLS, CDR2 YYNGEE. The CDR3 reads CASSPFPRYEQYF. CDR3 sequence (DNA): TGTGCCAGCAGCCCGTTCCCTCGCTACGAGCAGTACTTC. The full variable domain, completed using reference TRBV9 and TRBJ2-7, is DSGVTQTPKHLITATGQRVTLRCSPRSGDLSVYWYQQSLDQGLQFLIQYYNGEERAKGNILERFSAQQFPDLHSELNLSSLELGDSALYFCASSPFPRYEQYFGPGTRLTVT.